The 13 T cell receptor beta chains below come from one sample, sequenced in a study of cytomegalovirus exposure and HLA in healthy donors. The PCR was carried out with 60 Vbeta primers and 13 Jbeta primers. Libraries were prepared by immunoSEQ multiplex PCR; TCRdb keeps only in-frame clonotypes and omits some of them. This table lists tens of thousands of clones. Sample: PBMCs. These receptors came from a woman aged 25 to 39 in good health and CMV-seronegative.

For this clone: Its ends do not fully match the called genes, so a read error is possible. The chain employs TRBV10-3 and TRBJ2-1; the match to TRBD2 covers 8 bases. Per germline, CDR1 ENHRY and CDR2 SYGVKD. The CDR3 sequence is 13 residues long. This chain's CDR3 is CAVRGVAGRFTVF. The CDR3 DNA is TGTGCCGTCCGGGGGGTAGCGGGAAGGTTTACGGTCTTC.

The gene calls are TRBV30 and TRBJ1-1; TRBD1 matches 9 bases. The junction had 7 bases not matched to a gene; V was cut back by 3 bases and J by 11 bases. Germline values: CDR1 GTSNPN, CDR2 SVGIG (reference sequence). This CDR3 contains 12 residues. In DNA, the CDR3 is TGTGCCTGGAGCCGGGACAGGGCTTTGGCTTTCTTT. As protein: CAWSRDRALAFF.

The chain employs TRBV29-1 and TRBJ2-1; 9 positions agree with TRBD2. The germline gives CDR1 SQVTM, CDR2 ANQGSEA. With V trimmed by 6 bases and J by 2 bases, 11 bases remained unmatched. The CDR3 extends over 16 amino acids. The CDR3 DNA follows: TGCAGCGTCGGGGGGGCTAGCGGGGCTACCTACAATGAGCAGTTCTTC. Translation: CSVGGASGATYNEQFF.

The chain combines TRBV7-8 with TRBJ2-7; 9 bases map to TRBD1. The CDR3 extends over 15 amino acids. Germline V lookup: CDR1 SGHVS, CDR2 FQNEAQ. After removal of 6 bases from V and 3 bases from J, the junction contained 9 bases not matched to a gene. The CDR3 nucleotides are TGTGCCAGCAGGGCGCCGGGACAGGGAAGCTACGAGCAGTACTTC. Protein product: CASRAPGQGSYEQYF. Supplemented by reference TRBV7-8 and TRBJ2-7, the full variable domain reads GAGVSQSPRYKVAKRGQDVALRCDPISGHVSLFWYQQALGQGPEFLTYFQNEAQLDKSGLPSDRFFAERPEGSVSTLKIQRTQQEDSAVYLCASRAPGQGSYEQYFGPGTRLTVT.

The chain carries TRBV19 and TRBJ1-5; 7 bases are a match to TRBD1. Germline-derived CDR1 and CDR2 are LNHDA and SQIVND (reference sequence). The CDR3 totals 16 residues. V lost 5 bases and J lost 0; bases outside the gene matches: 7. The CDR3 spells CASSEQGLYSNQPQHF. The CDR3 nucleotides read TGTGCCAGTAGTGAACAGGGGCTCTATAGCAATCAGCCCCAGCATTTT.

The chain recombines TRBV30 with TRBJ2-7; D uncertain. The CDR3 spans 12 residues. Deletions cut 2 bases from V and 1 base from J, with 6 bases between. Germline V lookup: CDR1 GTSNPN, CDR2 SVGIG (reference sequence). DNA of the CDR3: TGTGCCTGGAGTTGGAGTTCCTACGAGCAGTACTTC. This gives the protein CAWSWSSYEQYF.

The DNA of the CDR3 is TGTGCCACCGCGGCCCTGACACGCGCGGGCTATGGCTACACCTTC. Protein sequence: CATAALTRAGYGYTF. The chain carries TRBV2 and TRBJ1-2; D is ambiguous. Trimming stripped 10 bases from V and 4 bases from J, with 22 bases between. Germline values: CDR1 SNHLY, CDR2 FYNNEI. CDR3 length: 15 amino acids.

The gene calls are TRBV19 and TRBJ1-2, with D possibly TRBD1 on 6 matching bases. V was pared by 7 bases and J by 3 bases, with 18 bases between. This CDR3 is 15 amino acids long. Germline CDR1 LNHDA, CDR2 SQIVND (reference sequence). As DNA, the CDR3 is TGTGCCAGTACCTCTTTAGGACAGTTTGACTATGGCTACACCTTC. It yields the protein CASTSLGQFDYGYTF.

Comments on this clone: Other DNA variants within this sample encode the same CDR3. The chain employs TRBV30 and TRBJ2-2, with D possibly TRBD2 on 5 matching bases. The CDR3 has 14 amino acids. Germline V gives CDR1 GTSNPN, CDR2 SVGIG (reference sequence). Trimming pared 3 bases from V and 4 bases from J, leaving 12 bases between. CDR3 sequence (DNA): TGTGCCTGGAGGGAGACTACTACCACCGGGGAGCTGTTTTTT. Its protein is CAWRETTTTGELFF.

V usage is TRBV11-2 and J usage is TRBJ2-1, with 11 bases aligning to TRBD2. V shed 6 bases and J 7 bases; nucleotides not matched to a gene: 8. Germline-derived CDR1 and CDR2 are SGHAT and FQNNGV. The CDR3 runs to 15 residues. CDR3 DNA sequence: TGTGCCAGCAGTTTGCTAGCGGGAGGAATGAATGAGCAGTTCTTC. Its protein is CASSLLAGGMNEQFF.

About this clone itself: At one of its ends the junction is not consistent with the germline gene, which may arise from a read error. This chain connects TRBV6-1 to TRBJ2-5; tentatively, D is TRBD1 (6 bases). There are 15 residues in the CDR3. Per the germline V gene, CDR1 is MNHNS and CDR2 is SASEGT. The CDR3 sequence is CASSGEPRDRTGYNF. In DNA form, the CDR3 reads TGTGCCAGCAGTGGGGAACCACGAGACAGGACCGGCTACAACTTC.

The chain links TRBV7-2 to TRBJ2-7, with D possibly matching TRBD2 (5 bases). The CDR3 is 15 amino acids. Trimming left V 5 bases short and J 3 bases short, with 17 bases between. Germline lookup yields CDR1 SGHTA and CDR2 FQGNSA. The CDR3 region is CASSGGGSQRYEQYF. CDR3 bases: TGTGCCAGCAGCGGAGGTGGGTCCCAACGCTACGAGCAGTACTTC.

The rearrangement uses TRBV6-5 and TRBJ2-3, with TRBD1 matching over 8 bases. In germline, CDR1 is MNHEY, CDR2 SVGAGI. With V trimmed by 8 bases and J by 2 bases, 3 bases remained unmatched. This CDR3 has 13 residues. DNA of the CDR3: TGTGCCAGCGGGGACAGGTACACAGATACGCAGTATTTT. Translated: CASGDRYTDTQYF.